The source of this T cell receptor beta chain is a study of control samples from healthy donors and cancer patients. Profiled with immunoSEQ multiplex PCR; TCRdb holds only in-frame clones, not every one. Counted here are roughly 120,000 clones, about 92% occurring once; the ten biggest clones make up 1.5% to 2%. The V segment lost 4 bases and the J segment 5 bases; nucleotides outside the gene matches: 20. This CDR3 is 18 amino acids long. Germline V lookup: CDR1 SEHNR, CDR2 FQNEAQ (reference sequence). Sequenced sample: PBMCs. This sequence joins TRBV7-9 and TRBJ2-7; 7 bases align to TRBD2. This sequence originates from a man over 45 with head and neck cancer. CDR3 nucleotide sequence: TGTGCCAGCAGCTGGAGTCCGACCGGGGGGATCCCAAAGGACGAGCAGTACTTC. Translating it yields CASSWSPTGGIPKDEQYF.